The next 30 T cell receptor beta chains were all read from a single sample in a study of T cell changes during pregnancy in multiple sclerosis. The table came from immunoSEQ multiplex PCR; TCRdb's copy has only in-frame clones and leaves some out. There are around 42,000 clones in the sample; about nine tenths occur only once, and 0.7% to 0.95% lies in the top ten. This sample comprised CD4+ T cells from peripheral blood mononuclear cells, obtained before pregnancy. The receptors originated from a female donor with multiple sclerosis, enrolled in a pregnancy study.

The V and J genes are TRBV6-6 and TRBJ1-5, with D unclear. Germline V gene lookup returns CDR1 MNHNY and CDR2 SVGAGI (reference sequence). V was shortened by 0 bases and J by 6 bases, with 12 bases between the two germline ends. This CDR3 spans 15 amino acids. The CDR3 spells CASSYSDPGVQPQHF. The CDR3 coding sequence is TGTGCCAGCAGTTACTCGGACCCCGGGGTTCAGCCCCAGCATTTT.

The rearrangement links TRBV5-5 to TRBJ1-1; D is uncertain. The V gene's germline CDR1 is SGHKS and CDR2 YYEKEE (reference sequence). The CDR3 contains 13 residues. V was cut by 4 bases and J by 6 bases, with 13 bases left in between. CDR3 DNA sequence: TGTGCCAGCAGCCGAAACTGGAGGGCTGAAGCTTTCTTT. Amino acid sequence: CASSRNWRAEAFF.

The genes are TRBV5-8 and TRBJ2-1, with 13 bases fitting TRBD2. Germline CDR1 reads SGHTS; CDR2 reads YDEGEE. The ends lost 0 bases at V and 4 bases at J; junction bases unmatched: 4. The CDR3 is 17 amino acids. CDR3 in amino acids: CASSLGQTSGGYNEQFF. DNA of the CDR3: TGTGCCAGCAGCTTGGGACAGACTAGCGGGGGGTACAATGAGCAGTTCTTC.

The chain has TRBV9 and TRBJ2-7; D remains unclear. The V gene's germline CDR1 is SGDLS and CDR2 YYNGEE. V lost 3 bases, J lost 3 bases, and 13 bases lay in between. There are 14 residues in the CDR3. CDR3 coding DNA: TGTGCCAGCAGCGGCAGCCCTTCGGGCTACGAGCAGTACTTC. Its protein product is CASSGSPSGYEQYF.

The chain has TRBV27 and TRBJ2-3, with TRBD2 as a possible D gene (6 bases). The CDR3 sequence is 12 residues long. V lost 3 bases to trimming and J lost 5 bases, with 6 bases between them. CDR1 is MNHEY, CDR2 SMNVEV, per germline (reference sequence). DNA of the CDR3: TGTGCCAGCAGTTTGGAGGGAGATACGCAGTATTTT. It encodes CASSLEGDTQYF.

The chain is built from TRBV18 and TRBJ2-7; maybe TRBD2 (6 bases). The CDR3 covers 13 residues. CDR1 is KGHSH and CDR2 is LQKENI in the germline V gene. V gave up 6 bases and J gave up 2 bases, with 11 bases separating them. In DNA, the CDR3 is TGTGCCAGCTCTTGGGGGGATGCCTACGAGCAGTACTTC. Its translation is CASSWGDAYEQYF.

The J gene is TRBJ1-2, the V gene TRBV10-2, with 9 bases aligning to TRBD1. Trimming cost V 3 bases and J 3 bases; bases outside gene matches: 8. The germline V gene encodes CDR1 WSHSY and CDR2 SAAADI. The CDR3 loop spans 16 amino acids. CDR3 DNA sequence: TGCGCCAGCAGTGAAGGAGTGACAGGGGGACACTATGGCTACACCTTC. This codes for CASSEGVTGGHYGYTF.

This clone turned up a few times. The chain employs TRBV7-3 and TRBJ1-6; 11 nucleotides line up with TRBD1. There are 14 residues in the CDR3. CDR1 is SGHTA, CDR2 FQGTGA, per germline. The J segment lost 9 bases and the V segment lost 2 bases, leaving 0 bases of the junction unmatched. This CDR3 reads CASSLGTGGSPLHF. The CDR3 nucleotides read TGTGCCAGCAGCTTAGGGACAGGGGGTTCACCCCTCCACTTT.

Written as DNA, the CDR3 is TGTGCCAGTAGTCCCCGGACTAGCGGGGGGATACTGGAGACCCAGTACTTC. It is translated as CASSPRTSGGILETQYF. The rearrangement links TRBV19 to TRBJ2-5; 14 bases agree with TRBD2. This CDR3 is 17 amino acids long. Trimming at V came to 5 bases and at J to 5 bases, leaving 10 bases not matched to a gene. Looked up from germline, CDR1 is LNHDA and CDR2 is SQIVND (reference sequence). Drawing the rest from reference TRBV19 and TRBJ2-5, the complete variable domain is DGGITQSPKYLFRKEGQNVTLSCEQNLNHDAMYWYRQDPGQGLRLIYYSQIVNDFQKGDIAEGYSVSREKKESFPLTVTSAQKNPTAFYLCASSPRTSGGILETQYFGPGTRLLVL.

The chain recombines TRBV2 with TRBJ1-6; D is unresolved. This CDR3 is 13 amino acids long. The germline V gene has CDR1 SNHLY and CDR2 FYNNEI. The V end lost 8 bases, the J end lost 9 bases, and 14 bases lay between the germline ends. CDR3 amino acids: CASLNGLSSPLHF. CDR3 nucleotide sequence: TGTGCCAGCCTTAATGGGCTTAGTTCACCCCTCCACTTT.

This rearrangement joins TRBV5-1 to TRBJ2-1; TRBD1 matches at 9 bases. The germline CDR1 and CDR2 sequences are SGHRS and YFSETQ. The CDR3 has 20 residues. The junction had 24 bases not matched to a gene; V was cut back by 5 bases and J by 6 bases. The CDR3 DNA follows: TGCGCCAGCAGTTCCCCGACCGGGACAGGGCTCCTTTTGTTGGGCAATGAGCAGTTCTTC. As protein: CASSSPTGTGLLLLGNEQFF.

The J gene is TRBJ2-1, the V gene TRBV18; 13 bases match TRBD2. Germline CDR1 KGHSH, CDR2 LQKENI. Trimming took 6 bases from V and 0 from J; bases not matched to a gene: 5. This CDR3 has 17 amino acids. As DNA, the CDR3 is TGTGCCAGCTCGCCGACTAGCGGGGGGACCTCCTACAATGAGCAGTTCTTC. As protein: CASSPTSGGTSYNEQFF.

The chain is built from TRBV4-2 and TRBJ2-5, with D possibly matching TRBD2 (5 bases). Per germline, CDR1 LGHNA and CDR2 YNFKEQ. This CDR3 spans 13 amino acids. V was cut by 5 bases and J by 7 bases, with 14 bases left in between. The DNA of the CDR3 is TGTGCCAGCAGCGAGACCCAGGAGGTGACCCAGTACTTC. Translating gives CASSETQEVTQYF.

The genes are TRBV5-1 and TRBJ1-4, with D maybe TRBD1 (6 bases). Trimming took 4 bases from V and 4 from J, leaving 17 bases between them. This CDR3 contains 16 residues. The germline V gene has CDR1 SGHRS and CDR2 YFSETQ. CDR3 residues: CASSPASTGINEKLFF. The CDR3 DNA is TGCGCCAGCAGCCCCGCCTCGACAGGTATTAATGAAAAACTGTTTTTT.

The gene calls are TRBV9 and TRBJ2-1; TRBD1 matches at 12 bases. With 0 bases clipped from V and 8 bases from J, the junction kept 3 bases outside the gene matches. Looked up from germline, CDR1 is SGDLS and CDR2 is YYNGEE. The CDR3 consists of 15 residues. The CDR3, as DNA: TGTGCCAGCAGCGTAGTGGGACAGGGGGCGGATGAGCAGTTCTTC. Its translation: CASSVVGQGADEQFF.

This chain joins TRBV7-9 and TRBJ1-5, with D possibly matching TRBD1 (5 bases). Per the germline V gene, CDR1 is SEHNR and CDR2 is FQNEAQ (reference sequence). V lost 1 base, J lost 6 bases, and 10 bases lay in between. The CDR3 covers 14 residues. CDR3 in DNA: TGTGCCAGCAGCTTAGAGCAGGGTTTTCAGCCCCAGCATTTT. This codes for CASSLEQGFQPQHF.

The rearrangement uses TRBV5-4 and TRBJ1-2, with 9 bases aligning to TRBD1. The CDR3 sequence is 14 residues long. Germline-derived CDR1 and CDR2 are SGHNT and YYREEE (reference sequence). V gave up 4 bases and J gave up 4 bases; unmatched junction bases: 5. The CDR3 region is CASSPGQGSYGYTF. In DNA, the CDR3 is TGTGCCAGCAGCCCAGGACAGGGGAGCTATGGCTACACCTTC.

The chain links TRBV29-1 to TRBJ2-2; TRBD1 aligns across 7 bases. V gave up 5 bases and J gave up 5 bases; unmatched junction bases: 8. This CDR3 contains 14 residues. The germline V gene encodes CDR1 SQVTM and CDR2 ANQGSEA. The CDR3 region is CSVYMGQLTGELFF. Here the CDR3 DNA reads TGCAGCGTTTACATGGGACAGCTAACCGGGGAGCTGTTTTTT.

The rearrangement links TRBV7-8 to TRBJ2-3; 8 nucleotides match TRBD1. CDR1 and CDR2 from the germline V gene are SGHVS and FQNEAQ. The CDR3 is made up of 14 amino acids. V lost 8 bases to trimming and J lost 3 bases; unmatched junction nucleotides: 7. The chain's CDR3 is CASRKQGGTDTQYF. The CDR3 nucleotides read TGTGCCAGCCGGAAACAGGGGGGAACAGATACGCAGTATTTT.

The chain employs TRBV14 and TRBJ1-1; the match to TRBD1 covers 7 bases. Trimming took 1 base from V and 1 from J; bases not matched to a gene: 12. CDR1 is SGHDN, CDR2 FVKESK, per germline. The CDR3 extends over 18 amino acids. This CDR3 is CASSQAWTGRIRNTEAFF. CDR3 sequence (DNA): TGTGCCAGCAGCCAAGCGTGGACAGGTCGAATACGGAACACTGAAGCTTTCTTT. The full variable domain, its missing parts supplied by reference TRBV14 and TRBJ1-1, is EAGVTQFPSHSVIEKGQTVTLRCDPISGHDNLYWYRRVMGKEIKFLLHFVKESKQDESGMPNNRFLAERTGGTYSTLKVQPAELEDSGVYFCASSQAWTGRIRNTEAFFGQGTRLTVV.

The V and J genes are TRBV9 and TRBJ1-6; TRBD1 might be the D (6 bases). The CDR3 sequence is 17 residues long. Germline assignment: CDR1 SGDLS and CDR2 YYNGEE. Deletions cut 4 bases from V and 12 bases from J, with 26 bases between. This chain's CDR3 is CASSPRADQGTRGPLHF. In nucleotides, the CDR3 is TGTGCCAGCAGCCCCAGGGCCGATCAGGGGACAAGGGGACCCCTCCACTTT.

The chain carries TRBV7-3 and TRBJ2-3; D is perhaps TRBD2 (7 bases). This CDR3 spans 16 amino acids. Germline V CDR1 and CDR2: SGHTA, FQGTGA. V lost 1 base, J lost 4 bases, and 15 bases lay in between. The DNA of the CDR3 is TGTGCCAGCAGCTTAATCGGGGGGCGATGGGCAGATACGCAGTATTTT. Translating it yields CASSLIGGRWADTQYF. The full variable domain, with the rest looked up from reference TRBV7-3 and TRBJ2-3, is GAGVSQTPSNKVTEKGKYVELRCDPISGHTALYWYRQSLGQGPEFLIYFQGTGAADDSGLPNDRFFAVRPEGSVSTLKIQRTERGDSAVYLCASSLIGGRWADTQYFGPGTRLTVL.

The rearrangement uses TRBV9 and TRBJ2-7; TRBD1 matches 9 bases. The V segment lost 3 bases and the J segment 1 base; nucleotides outside the gene matches: 5. CDR1 is SGDLS, CDR2 YYNGEE, per germline. The CDR3 is made up of 15 amino acids. CDR3 loop: CASSAGTGRSYEQYF. The CDR3 DNA reads as TGTGCCAGCAGCGCCGGGACAGGGAGATCCTACGAGCAGTACTTC. The entire variable domain, with the rest obtained from reference TRBV9 and TRBJ2-7, is as follows: DSGVTQTPKHLITATGQRVTLRCSPRSGDLSVYWYQQSLDQGLQFLIQYYNGEERAKGNILERFSAQQFPDLHSELNLSSLELGDSALYFCASSAGTGRSYEQYFGPGTRLTVT.

The chain has TRBV7-2 and TRBJ2-3; D unresolved. The length of the CDR3 is 12 residues. The V end lost 5 bases, the J end lost 2 bases, and 5 bases lay between the germline ends. The germline V gene has CDR1 SGHTA and CDR2 FQGNSA. The CDR3 DNA reads TGTGCCAGCAGCCCCAACACAGATACGCAGTATTTT. Residues: CASSPNTDTQYF.

The chain uses TRBV7-2 and TRBJ1-2; D not certain. This CDR3 is 15 amino acids long. The V end lost 1 base, the J end lost 2 bases, and 11 bases lay between the germline ends. Germline V gene lookup returns CDR1 SGHTA and CDR2 FQGNSA. The chain's CDR3 is CASSLEFAVNYGYTF. CDR3 bases: TGTGCCAGCAGCTTAGAATTTGCAGTCAACTATGGCTACACCTTC.

The V and J genes are TRBV18 and TRBJ1-3; D not resolved. Germline-derived CDR1 and CDR2 are KGHSH and LQKENI. Trimming removed 3 bases at V and 0 bases at J, with 12 bases between. The CDR3 extends over 16 amino acids. The CDR3 DNA follows: TGTGCCAGCTCACCCCGTCTTGACAACTCTGGAAACACCATATATTTT. The encoded protein is CASSPRLDNSGNTIYF.

The V and J genes are TRBV7-2 and TRBJ2-5; 13 positions agree with TRBD2. The CDR3 is made up of 17 amino acids. Germline CDR1 SGHTA, CDR2 FQGNSA. The V segment lost 1 base and the J segment 4 bases; nucleotides outside the gene matches: 6. This CDR3 is CASSLDRLAGGRETQYF. The CDR3 DNA is TGTGCCAGCAGCTTAGACCGACTAGCGGGGGGTCGAGAGACCCAGTACTTC. The full variable domain, with the rest looked up from reference TRBV7-2 and TRBJ2-5, is GAGVSQSPSNKVTEKGKDVELRCDPISGHTALYWYRQSLGQGLEFLIYFQGNSAPDKSGLPSDRFSAERTGGSVSTLTIQRTQQEDSAVYLCASSLDRLAGGRETQYFGPGTRLLVL.

The rearrangement links TRBV27 to TRBJ2-2, with D maybe TRBD2 (5 bases). Trimming shortened V by 5 bases and J by 1 base, and 11 bases separated the two germline ends. Germline V gives CDR1 MNHEY, CDR2 SMNVEV (reference sequence). CDR3 length: 15 amino acids. The CDR3 coding sequence is TGTGCCAGCAGTCCCCGGGGATGGAACACCGGGGAGCTGTTTTTT. Amino acid sequence: CASSPRGWNTGELFF.

This rearrangement joins TRBV11-2 to TRBJ2-3; TRBD2 matches 7 bases. V was pared by 5 bases and J by 1 base, with 18 bases of the junction left unmatched. The germline V gene encodes CDR1 SGHAT and CDR2 FQNNGV. This CDR3 region has 19 residues. In nucleotides, the CDR3 is TGTGCCAGCAGCCCCCCCCGTGGCGGGGGATCTCCTCGCACAGATACGCAGTATTTT. It encodes CASSPPRGGGSPRTDTQYF.

The chain combines TRBV7-2 with TRBJ1-1; D not certain. CDR1 SGHTA and CDR2 FQGNSA come from the germline V gene. The CDR3 has 14 amino acids. With 5 bases removed from V and 6 bases from J, the gap between germline ends came to 16 bases. CDR3 protein: CASSQIGDRAEAFF. The CDR3 bases are TGTGCCAGCAGCCAGATCGGGGATCGTGCTGAAGCTTTCTTT.